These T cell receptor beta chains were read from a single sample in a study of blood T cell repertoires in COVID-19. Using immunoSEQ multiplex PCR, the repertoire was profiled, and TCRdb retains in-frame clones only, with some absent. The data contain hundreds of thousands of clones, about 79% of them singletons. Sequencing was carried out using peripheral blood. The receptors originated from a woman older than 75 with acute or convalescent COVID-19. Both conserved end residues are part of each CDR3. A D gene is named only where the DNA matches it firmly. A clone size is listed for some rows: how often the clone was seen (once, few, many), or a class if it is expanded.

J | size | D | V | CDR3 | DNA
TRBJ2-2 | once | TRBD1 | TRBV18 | CASSPKTGLEGELFF | TGTGCCAGCTCACCCAAGACAGGGCTCGAGGGGGAGCTGTTTTTT
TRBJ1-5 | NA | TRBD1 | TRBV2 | CASSHPGGPEQPQHF | TGTGCCAGCAGTCACCCAGGGGGTCCGGAGCAGCCCCAGCATTTT
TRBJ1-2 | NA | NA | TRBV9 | CASSVSRTAIYGYTF | TGTGCCAGCAGCGTATCCAGGACAGCTATCTATGGCTACACCTTC
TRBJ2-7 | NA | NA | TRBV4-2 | CASSQVGPYEQYF | TGTGCCAGCAGCCAAGTTGGGCCTTACGAGCAGTACTTC
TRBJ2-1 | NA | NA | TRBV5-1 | CASRDGAYNEQFF | TGCGCCAGCAGGGACGGGGCCTACAATGAGCAGTTCTTC
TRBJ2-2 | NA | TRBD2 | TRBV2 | CASSRTSGGYTNTGELFF | TGTGCCAGCAGTAGGACTAGCGGGGGTTACACGAACACCGGGGAGCTGTTTTTT
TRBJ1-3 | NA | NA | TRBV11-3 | CASSPSSGNTIYF | TGTGCCAGCAGCCCGTCGAGTGGAAACACCATATATTTT
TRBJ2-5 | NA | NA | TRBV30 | CAWSGRRLGGQETQYF | TGTGCCTGGAGTGGGAGGAGGCTAGGGGGCCAAGAGACCCAGTACTTC
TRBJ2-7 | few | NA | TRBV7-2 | CASSLEGAYEQYF | TGTGCCAGCAGCTTAGAAGGGGCGTACGAGCAGTACTTC
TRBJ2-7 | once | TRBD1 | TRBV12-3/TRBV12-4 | CASSPGQGGEQYF | TGTGCCAGCAGTCCAGGACAGGGCGGCGAGCAGTACTTC
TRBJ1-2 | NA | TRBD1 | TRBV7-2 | CASSSTGGINYGYTF | TGTGCCAGCAGCTCAACAGGGGGTATAAACTATGGCTACACCTTC
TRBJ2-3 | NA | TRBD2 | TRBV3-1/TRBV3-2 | CASSQRGRVWDTQYF | TGTGCCAGCAGCCAGCGGGGGAGGGTATGGGATACGCAGTATTTT
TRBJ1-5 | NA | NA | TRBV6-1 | CASSEGHRTNQPQHF | TGTGCCAGCAGTGAGGGCCACAGGACGAATCAGCCCCAGCATTTT
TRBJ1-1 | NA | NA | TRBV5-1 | CASSLGGRETEAFF | TGCGCCAGCAGCTTGGGGGGCAGGGAAACTGAAGCTTTCTTT
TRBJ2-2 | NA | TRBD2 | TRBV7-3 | CASSLSLAGGYGELFF | TGTGCCAGCAGCCTCAGCTTGGCGGGGGGATACGGGGAGCTGTTTTTT
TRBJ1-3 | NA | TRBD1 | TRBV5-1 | CASTQGGSGNTIYF | TGCGCCAGCACCCAGGGGGGCTCCGGAAACACCATATATTTT
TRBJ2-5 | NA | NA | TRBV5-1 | CASTSMETQYF | TGCGCCAGCACTAGCATGGAGACCCAGTACTTC
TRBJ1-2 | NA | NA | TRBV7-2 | CASSPDKSGGYTF | TGTGCCAGCAGCCCGGACAAAAGTGGTGGCTACACCTTC
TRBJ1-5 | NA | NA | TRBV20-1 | CSASGETQHF | TGCAGTGCTAGTGGTGAGACCCAGCATTTT